Listed here are 16 T cell receptor beta chains from one sample, sequenced in a study of early T cells in non-severe SARS-CoV-2 infection. TCRdb passed the 5' RACE reads through MiXCR, listing each CDR3 protein once. The sample yields some 26,000 distinct CDR3 sequences, around 4% seen once. Sequencing was carried out using whole blood. The receptors originated from an adult who was a healthcare worker with PCR-confirmed SARS-CoV-2 infection or an uninfected control (not recorded which).

In this sample, this clonotype turned up many times. CDR3 residues: CASSSGPYSYEQYF. CDR3 coding DNA: TGTGCCAGCAGTTCGGGACCGTACTCCTACGAGCAGTACTTC. The chain links TRBV27 to TRBJ2-7; D possibly uses TRBD1 or TRBD2 (5 bases each). The CDR3 is made up of 14 amino acids. The V gene's germline CDR1 is MNHEY and CDR2 SMNVEV (reference sequence). The V and J ends lost 4 bases and 0 bases respectively, with 10 bases between them.

The sample holds many counts of this clonotype. The gene calls are TRBV5-6 and TRBJ2-1; D gene unclear. The CDR3 runs to 15 residues. Germline V gives CDR1 SGHDT, CDR2 YYEEEE. The V gene lost 2 bases and the J gene lost 0 bases, with 9 bases spanning the gap. The CDR3 region has the DNA TGTGCCAGCAGCTTAGACGAAAGCTCCTACAATGAGCAGTTCTTC. Amino acids: CASSLDESSYNEQFF. The full variable domain, its missing parts supplied by reference TRBV5-6 and TRBJ2-1, is DAGVTQSPTHLIKTRGQQVTLRCSPKSGHDTVSWYQQALGQGPQFIFQYYEEEERQRGNFPDRFSGHQFPNYSSELNVNALLLGDSALYLCASSLDESSYNEQFFGPGTRLTVL.

This clonotype has only a few counts. This sequence joins TRBV4-1 and TRBJ2-7; 7 bases line up with TRBD1. CDR1 and CDR2 from the germline V gene are MGHRA and YSYEKL. This CDR3 has 14 amino acids. V lost 1 base, J lost 5 bases, and 5 bases stayed unmatched. CDR3 DNA sequence: TGCGCCAGCAGCCAAGGGGACAGCTACCACGAGCAGTACTTC. Protein: CASSQGDSYHEQYF.

This sequence joins TRBV6-2 or TRBV6-3 and TRBJ2-1; D might be TRBD1 (5 bases). Germline values: CDR1 MNHEY, CDR2 SVGEGT. The ends were cut back, 5 bases at V and 6 bases at J, with 17 bases in the middle. The CDR3 is made up of 15 amino acids. CDR3 sequence reads: CASSTREWVRNEQFF. Written as DNA, the CDR3 is TGTGCCAGCAGTACCAGGGAATGGGTTCGCAATGAGCAGTTCTTC.

This clonotype was seen at least ten times. The chain employs TRBV6-6 and TRBJ1-2, with D unclear. Trimming left V 2 bases short and J 0 bases short, with 13 bases between. The CDR3 contains 16 residues. Germline lookup yields CDR1 MNHNY and CDR2 SVGAGI (reference sequence). The CDR3 loop is CASSYPDPLANYGYTF. Here the CDR3 DNA reads TGTGCCAGCAGTTACCCGGACCCGTTAGCTAACTATGGCTACACCTTC.

This rearrangement joins TRBV6-5 to TRBJ2-5; D gene uncertain. Germline lookup yields CDR1 MNHEY and CDR2 SVGAGI. CDR3 length: 11 amino acids. Trimming removed 7 bases from V and 1 base from J, with 4 bases in between. The CDR3 bases are TGTGCCAGCACCTCCCAAGAGACCCAGTACTTC. Amino acids: CASTSQETQYF.

This clonotype was recorded at least ten times. V and J are TRBV30 and TRBJ1-1; TRBD1 matches 7 bases. The CDR3 is 14 residues long. CDR1 is GTSNPN and CDR2 is SVGIG in the germline V gene (reference sequence). The V segment lost 4 bases and the J segment 5 bases; nucleotides outside the gene matches: 10. CDR3 nucleotide sequence: TGTGCCTGGAATACCGGGACAGTCCATACTGAAGCTTTCTTT. This encodes CAWNTGTVHTEAFF.

The chain joins TRBV12-3 or TRBV12-4 to TRBJ1-3; no reliable D call. V lost 7 bases and J lost 5, with 9 bases in between. This CDR3 is 12 amino acids long. CDR3 loop: CASTASRNTIYF. The CDR3, as DNA: TGTGCCAGCACTGCATCGAGAAACACCATATATTTT.

This clonotype was detected ten times or more. The J gene is TRBJ1-5, the V gene TRBV10-3; D is perhaps TRBD1 (6 bases). The CDR3 spans 14 residues. Germline values: CDR1 ENHRY, CDR2 SYGVKD. Trimming shortened V by 0 bases and J by 5 bases, and 8 bases separated the two germline ends. The CDR3 sequence is CAISESGGDQPQHF. In nucleotides, the CDR3 is TGTGCCATCAGTGAGTCAGGGGGTGATCAGCCCCAGCATTTT.

This chain uses TRBV20-1 with TRBJ2-7; possibly TRBD1 for D (5 bases). Germline lookup yields CDR1 DFQATT and CDR2 SNEGSKA (reference sequence). V was cut by 5 bases and J by 2 bases, with 16 bases left in between. This CDR3 region has 14 residues. The CDR3 DNA reads TGCAGTGCTGTGGGGCAGGGCAGGACCTACGAGCAGTACTTC. It specifies CSAVGQGRTYEQYF.

The sample holds a few counts of this clonotype. This chain joins TRBV27 and TRBJ2-7; TRBD1 matches at 10 bases. The J segment lost 6 bases and the V segment lost 4 bases, leaving 3 bases of the junction unmatched. The CDR3 extends over 13 amino acids. Germline V lookup: CDR1 MNHEY, CDR2 SMNVEV (reference sequence). CDR3 region: CASSWGTGVEQYF. The CDR3 nucleotides read TGTGCCAGCAGTTGGGGGACAGGGGTCGAGCAGTACTTC.

This clonotype was detected a few times. The V and J genes are TRBV27 and TRBJ2-3, with 9 bases that match TRBD2. V was clipped by 5 bases and J by 5 bases; unmatched bases: 11. Germline values: CDR1 MNHEY, CDR2 SMNVEV (reference sequence). This CDR3 has 16 residues. The CDR3 spells CASSRKPGLALDTQYF. The CDR3 region has the DNA TGTGCCAGCAGTCGAAAACCGGGACTAGCTCTAGATACGCAGTATTTT.

This clonotype was detected only a few times. The rearrangement links TRBV7-6 to TRBJ2-1; 7 nucleotides agree with TRBD2. The length of the CDR3 is 15 residues. Trimming at V came to 1 base and at J to 9 bases, leaving 9 bases not matched to a gene. Looked up from germline, CDR1 is SGHVS and CDR2 is FNYEAQ. The CDR3 protein is CASSLDAGEFFEQFF. CDR3 coding DNA: TGTGCCAGCAGCTTAGATGCGGGGGAATTTTTTGAGCAGTTCTTC.

This clonotype was recorded a few times. The chain uses TRBV29-1 and TRBJ2-1; D gene unclear. There are 14 residues in the CDR3. Germline-derived CDR1 and CDR2 are SQVTM and ANQGSEA. Trimming took off 6 bases at V and 8 bases at J, with 20 bases between the two ends. In nucleotides, the CDR3 is TGCAGCGTCCCCAAGGTGGCTAACCTCTATGAGCAGTTCTTC. This gives the protein CSVPKVANLYEQFF.

This clonotype came up many times. The rearrangement links TRBV7-8 to TRBJ2-7; D is unclear. Germline V gene lookup returns CDR1 SGHVS and CDR2 FQNEAQ. This CDR3 has 15 amino acids. Between the trimmed V and J ends, which lost 2 bases and 4 bases, there was a span of 15 bases. The CDR3 protein is CASSLSRVRGYEQYF. The CDR3 DNA reads as TGTGCCAGCAGCTTAAGTCGAGTTCGTGGGTACGAGCAGTACTTC.

For this clonotype: Given a much more abundant clone one base away, this may be a read error. The CDR3 does not end in the conserved phenylalanine or tryptophan, so this is likely a read error. V gene TRBV5-1 combines with J gene TRBJ1-2; TRBD1 matches at 10 bases. After removal of 4 bases from V and 5 bases from J, the junction contained 5 bases not matched to a gene. The CDR3 extends over 14 amino acids. Germline assignment: CDR1 SGHRS and CDR2 YFSETQ. This chain's CDR3 is CASSPGTGVYGYTS. The CDR3 nucleotides are TGCGCCAGCAGCCCGGGGACAGGGGTGTATGGCTACACCTCC.